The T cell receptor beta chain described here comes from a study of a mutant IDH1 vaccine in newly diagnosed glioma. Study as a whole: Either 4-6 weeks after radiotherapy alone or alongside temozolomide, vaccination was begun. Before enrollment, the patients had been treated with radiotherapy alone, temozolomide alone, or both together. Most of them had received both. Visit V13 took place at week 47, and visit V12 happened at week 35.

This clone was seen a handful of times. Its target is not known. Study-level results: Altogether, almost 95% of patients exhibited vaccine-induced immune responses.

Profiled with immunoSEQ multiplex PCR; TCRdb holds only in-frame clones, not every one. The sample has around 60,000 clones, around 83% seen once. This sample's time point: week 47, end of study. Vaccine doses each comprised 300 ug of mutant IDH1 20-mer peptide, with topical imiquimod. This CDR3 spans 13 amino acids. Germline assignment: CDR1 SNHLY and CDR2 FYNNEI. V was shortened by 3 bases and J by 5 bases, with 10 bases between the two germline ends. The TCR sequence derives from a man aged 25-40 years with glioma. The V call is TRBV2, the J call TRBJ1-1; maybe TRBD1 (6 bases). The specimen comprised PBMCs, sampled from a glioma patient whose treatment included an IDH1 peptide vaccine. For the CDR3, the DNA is TGTGCCAGCAGTGAGGGGGCTAATACTGAAGCTTTCTTT. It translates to CASSEGANTEAFF.